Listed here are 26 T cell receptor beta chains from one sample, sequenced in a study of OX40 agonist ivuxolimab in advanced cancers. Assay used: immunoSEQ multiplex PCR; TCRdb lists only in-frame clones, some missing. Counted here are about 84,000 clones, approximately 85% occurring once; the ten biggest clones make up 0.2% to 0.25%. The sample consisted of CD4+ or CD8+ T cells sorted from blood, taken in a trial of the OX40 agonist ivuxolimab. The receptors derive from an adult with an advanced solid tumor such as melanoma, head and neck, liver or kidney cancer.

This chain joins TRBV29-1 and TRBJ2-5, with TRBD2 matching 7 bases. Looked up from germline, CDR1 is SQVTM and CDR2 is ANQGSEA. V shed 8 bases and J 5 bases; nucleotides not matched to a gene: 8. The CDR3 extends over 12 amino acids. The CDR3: CSQREGGETQYF. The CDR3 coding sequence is TGCAGCCAGAGGGAGGGCGGGGAGACCCAGTACTTC.

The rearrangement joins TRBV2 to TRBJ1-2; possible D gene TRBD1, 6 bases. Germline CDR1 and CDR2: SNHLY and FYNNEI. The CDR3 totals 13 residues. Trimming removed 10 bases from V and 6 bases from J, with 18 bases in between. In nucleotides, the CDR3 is TGTGCCACCCGAAGACAGGTCCTTGATGGCTACACCTTC. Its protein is CATRRQVLDGYTF.

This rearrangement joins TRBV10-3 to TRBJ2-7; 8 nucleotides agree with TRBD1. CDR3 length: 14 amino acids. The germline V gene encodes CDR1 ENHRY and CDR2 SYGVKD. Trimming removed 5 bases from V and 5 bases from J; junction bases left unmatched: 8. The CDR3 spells CAISPSGQGDEQYF. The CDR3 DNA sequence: TGTGCCATCAGTCCCTCCGGACAGGGTGACGAGCAGTACTTC.

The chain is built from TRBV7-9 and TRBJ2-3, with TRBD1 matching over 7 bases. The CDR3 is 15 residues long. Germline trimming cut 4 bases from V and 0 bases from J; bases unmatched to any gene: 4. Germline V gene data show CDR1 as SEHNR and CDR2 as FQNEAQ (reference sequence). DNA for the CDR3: TGTGCCAGCAGCTCGGACAGGTTGAGCACAGATACGCAGTATTTT. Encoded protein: CASSSDRLSTDTQYF.

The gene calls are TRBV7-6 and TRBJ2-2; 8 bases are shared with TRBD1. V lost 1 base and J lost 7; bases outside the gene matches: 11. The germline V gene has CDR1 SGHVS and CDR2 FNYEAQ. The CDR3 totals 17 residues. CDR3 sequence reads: CASSLVTGGGYDGELFF. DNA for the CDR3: TGTGCCAGCAGCTTAGTTACAGGGGGAGGATATGACGGGGAGCTGTTTTTT. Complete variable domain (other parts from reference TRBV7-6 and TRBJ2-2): GAGVSQSPRYKVTKRGQDVALRCDPISGHVSLYWYRQALGQGPEFLTYFNYEAQQDKSGLPNDRFSAERPEGSISTLTIQRTEQRDSAMYRCASSLVTGGGYDGELFFGEGSRLTVL.

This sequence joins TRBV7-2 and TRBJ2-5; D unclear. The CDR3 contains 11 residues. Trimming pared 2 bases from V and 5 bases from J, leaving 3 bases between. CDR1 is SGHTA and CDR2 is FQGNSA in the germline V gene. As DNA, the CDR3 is TGTGCCAGCAGCTTAATGGAGACCCAGTACTTC. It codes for CASSLMETQYF.

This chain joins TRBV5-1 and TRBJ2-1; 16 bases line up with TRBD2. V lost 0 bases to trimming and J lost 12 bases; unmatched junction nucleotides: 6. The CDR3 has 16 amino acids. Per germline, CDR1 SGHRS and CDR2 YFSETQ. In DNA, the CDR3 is TGCGCCAGCAGCTTGGTGGGACTAGCGGGGGGGTTACGGCAGTTCTTC. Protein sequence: CASSLVGLAGGLRQFF.

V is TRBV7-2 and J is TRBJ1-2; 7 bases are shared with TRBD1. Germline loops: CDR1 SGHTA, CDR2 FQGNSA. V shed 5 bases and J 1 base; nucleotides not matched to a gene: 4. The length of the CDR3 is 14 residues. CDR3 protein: CASSGRGFNYGYTF. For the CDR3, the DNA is TGTGCCAGCAGCGGCAGGGGGTTTAACTATGGCTACACCTTC.

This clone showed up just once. The CDR3 DNA follows: TGCGCCAGCAGCCAAGATCAAGGGGGGACGTGGGCCCAGCATTTT. This sequence encodes CASSQDQGGTWAQHF. This chain links TRBV4-1 with TRBJ1-5; maybe TRBD1 (6 bases). This CDR3 has 15 residues. The V end was cut by 0 bases, the J end by 11 bases, with 17 bases between. Germline CDR1 MGHRA, CDR2 YSYEKL.

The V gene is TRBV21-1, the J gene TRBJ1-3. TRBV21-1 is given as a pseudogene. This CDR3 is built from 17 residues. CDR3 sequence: CASSNYRGGSSGNTIYF. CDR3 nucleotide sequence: TGTGCCAGCAGCAACTATAGGGGGGGAAGCTCTGGAAACACCATATATTTT.

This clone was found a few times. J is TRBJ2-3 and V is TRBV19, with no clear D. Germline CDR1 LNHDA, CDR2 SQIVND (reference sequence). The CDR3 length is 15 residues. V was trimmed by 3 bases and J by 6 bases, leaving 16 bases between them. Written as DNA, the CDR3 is TGTGCCAGTAGTATCTTAGGGATTTCAAAGGATACGCAGTATTTT. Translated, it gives CASSILGISKDTQYF.

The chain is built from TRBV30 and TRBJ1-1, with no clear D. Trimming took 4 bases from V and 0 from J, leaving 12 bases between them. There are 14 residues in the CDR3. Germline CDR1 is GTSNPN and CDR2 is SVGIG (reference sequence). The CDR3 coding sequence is TGTGCCTGGAACCGGAACACCATGAACACTGAAGCTTTCTTT. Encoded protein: CAWNRNTMNTEAFF.

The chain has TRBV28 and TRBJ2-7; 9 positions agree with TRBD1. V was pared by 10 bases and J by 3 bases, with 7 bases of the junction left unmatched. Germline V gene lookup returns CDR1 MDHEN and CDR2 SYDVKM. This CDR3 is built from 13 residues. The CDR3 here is CATAGTGLYEQYV. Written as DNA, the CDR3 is TGTGCCACCGCCGGGACAGGGCTCTACGAGCAGTACGTC.

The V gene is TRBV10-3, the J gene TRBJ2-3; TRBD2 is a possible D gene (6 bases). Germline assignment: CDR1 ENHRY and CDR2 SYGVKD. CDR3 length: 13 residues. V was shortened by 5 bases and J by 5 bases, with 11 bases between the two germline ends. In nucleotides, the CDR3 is TGTGCCATCAGTCCGGGAGAGAGAGATACGCAGTATTTT. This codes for CAISPGERDTQYF.

The CDR3 DNA follows: TGTGCCAGCAGTGATTGGCGGGGACTGAACATTCTTAGCACAGATACGCAGTATTTT. It translates to CASSDWRGLNILSTDTQYF. The rearrangement joins TRBV2 to TRBJ2-3; D is perhaps TRBD2 (6 bases). Trimming cost V 3 bases and J 0 bases, with 22 bases left between them. Germline V gives CDR1 SNHLY, CDR2 FYNNEI. This CDR3 spans 19 amino acids.

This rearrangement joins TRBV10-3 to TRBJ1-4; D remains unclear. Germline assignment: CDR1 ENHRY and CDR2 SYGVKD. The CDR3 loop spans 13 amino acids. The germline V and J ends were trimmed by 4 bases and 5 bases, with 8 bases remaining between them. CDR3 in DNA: TGTGCCATCAGTGTTACGGCGAATGAAAAACTGTTTTTT. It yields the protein CAISVTANEKLFF.

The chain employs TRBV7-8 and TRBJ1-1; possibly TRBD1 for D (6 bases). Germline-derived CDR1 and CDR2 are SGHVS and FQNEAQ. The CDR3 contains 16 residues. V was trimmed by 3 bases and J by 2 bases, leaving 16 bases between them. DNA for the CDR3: TGTGCCAGCAGCTTCCAACAGGGCCTACTAAACACTGAAGCTTTCTTT. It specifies CASSFQQGLLNTEAFF.

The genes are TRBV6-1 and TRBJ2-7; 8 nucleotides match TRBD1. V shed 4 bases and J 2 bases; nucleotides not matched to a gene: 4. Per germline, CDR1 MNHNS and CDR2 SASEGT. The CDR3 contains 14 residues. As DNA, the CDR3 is TGTGCCAGCAGTGGGGACAGGTGGGCCTACGAGCAGTACTTC. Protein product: CASSGDRWAYEQYF.

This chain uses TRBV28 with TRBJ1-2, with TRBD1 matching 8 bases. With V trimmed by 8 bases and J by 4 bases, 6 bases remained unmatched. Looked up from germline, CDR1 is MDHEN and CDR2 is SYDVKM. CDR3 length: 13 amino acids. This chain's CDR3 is CASLNRGSYGYTF. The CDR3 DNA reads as TGTGCCAGCTTAAACAGGGGGAGCTATGGCTACACCTTC.

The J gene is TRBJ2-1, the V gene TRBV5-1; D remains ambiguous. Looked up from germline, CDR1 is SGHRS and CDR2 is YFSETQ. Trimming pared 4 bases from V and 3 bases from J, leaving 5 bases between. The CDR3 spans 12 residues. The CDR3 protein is CASSVNYNEQFF. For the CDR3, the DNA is TGCGCCAGCAGCGTAAACTACAATGAGCAGTTCTTC.

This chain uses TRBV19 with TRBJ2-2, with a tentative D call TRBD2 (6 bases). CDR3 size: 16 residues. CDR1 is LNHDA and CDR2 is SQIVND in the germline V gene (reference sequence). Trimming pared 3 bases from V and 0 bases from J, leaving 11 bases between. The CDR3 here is CASSIKAGSNTGELFF. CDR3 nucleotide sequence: TGTGCCAGTAGTATTAAGGCGGGGTCGAACACCGGGGAGCTGTTTTTT.

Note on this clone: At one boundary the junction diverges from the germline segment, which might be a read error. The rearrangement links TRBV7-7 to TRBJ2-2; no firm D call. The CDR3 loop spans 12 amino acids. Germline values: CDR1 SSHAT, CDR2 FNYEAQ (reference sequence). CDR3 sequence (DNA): TGTGCTAGCAGCCCCCTCACCGGGGAGCTGTTTTTT. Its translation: CASSPLTGELFF.

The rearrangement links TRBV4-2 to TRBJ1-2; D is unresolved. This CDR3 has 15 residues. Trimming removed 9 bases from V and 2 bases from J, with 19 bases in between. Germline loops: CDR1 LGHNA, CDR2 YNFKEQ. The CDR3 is CASTPAGSQNYGYTF. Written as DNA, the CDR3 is TGTGCCAGTACCCCCGCCGGCTCGCAGAACTATGGCTACACCTTC.

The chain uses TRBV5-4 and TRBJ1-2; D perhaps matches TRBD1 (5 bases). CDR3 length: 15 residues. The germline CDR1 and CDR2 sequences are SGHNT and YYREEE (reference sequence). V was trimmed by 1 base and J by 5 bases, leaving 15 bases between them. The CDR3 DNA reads TGTGCCAGCAGCTTGTTCTCTCAGGGTAATTATGGCTACACCTTC. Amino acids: CASSLFSQGNYGYTF.

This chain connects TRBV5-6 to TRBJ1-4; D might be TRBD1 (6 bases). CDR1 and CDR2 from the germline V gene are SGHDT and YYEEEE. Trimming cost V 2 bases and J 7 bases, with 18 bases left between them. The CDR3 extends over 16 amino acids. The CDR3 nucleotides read TGTGCCAGCAGCTTACGCCGGGGGGCCCTAGGTGAAAAACTGTTTTTT. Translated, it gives CASSLRRGALGEKLFF.

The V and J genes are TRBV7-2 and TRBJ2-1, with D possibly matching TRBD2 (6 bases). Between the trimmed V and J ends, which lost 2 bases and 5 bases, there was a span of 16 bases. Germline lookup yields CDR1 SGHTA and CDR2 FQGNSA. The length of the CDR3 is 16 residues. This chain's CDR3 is CASSLFIGTGDNEQFF. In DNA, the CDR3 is TGTGCCAGCAGCTTATTCATCGGGACTGGCGACAATGAGCAGTTCTTC.